This TCR beta chain was obtained from a study of T cell responses to AZD1222 COVID-19 vaccine. General study findings and limits: Baseline serostatus was positive in only five to seven AZD1222 recipients. The CD4 TCRs associated with vaccination extended across spike and predominated at 160-218 and 743-854. The reported proportion of spike-specific TCRs targeting unmutated variant regions was nearly half. Spike-specific TCRs gained breadth and depth after people received two AZD1222 doses.

Sequencing used immunoSEQ multiplex PCR; TCRdb keeps in-frame clones, though not all of them. The sample lists 80,000 to 100,000 clones; 80% to 90% were seen once. On this clone itself: Its antigen remains unknown.

CDR1 is LNHDA, CDR2 SQIVND, per germline (reference sequence). CDR3 length: 16 residues. V was pared by 3 bases and J by 2 bases, with 16 bases between. This TCR was recovered from an adult in good health. This specimen was peripheral blood, taken on day 0 of MenACWY control vaccination. V is TRBV19 and J is TRBJ1-2; the D is unclear. CDR3 nucleotide sequence: TGTGCCAGTAGTATGTTGGACGGCTCCGCAAACTATGGCTACACCTTC. Translation gives CASSMLDGSANYGYTF.